This T cell receptor beta chain originates from a study of T-cell reconstitution after alpha-beta-depleted transplantation in children. Unique molecular identifiers were incorporated into the prepared TCRbeta library. MiXCR, run by TCRdb on the PCR reads, gives a single entry per CDR3 protein. The sample has about 610,000 distinct CDR3 sequences, roughly 10% seen once. In this sample, this clonotype turned up a few times. Germline CDR1 reads SQVTM; CDR2 reads ANQGSEA. V was trimmed by 3 bases and J by 3 bases, leaving 15 bases between them. The CDR3 covers 14 residues. V and J are TRBV29-1 and TRBJ2-7; maybe TRBD2 (6 bases). This TCR was recovered from a human donor who donated a stem cell graft to a child with acute myeloid leukemia. The sample here was PBMCs from the stem cell graft donor, taken from the stem cell graft. In DNA form, the CDR3 reads TGCAGCGTTGAGGTTCCGGGACTGGTCTACGAGCAGTACTTC. Translation: CSVEVPGLVYEQYF.